The 3 T cell receptor beta chains presented below share a single source sample, sequenced in a study of T cell responses to AZD1222 COVID-19 vaccine (dated by TCRdb to the early 2020s). Libraries were made using the immunoSEQ multiplex PCR assay. TCRdb limited this immuneACCESS table to in-frame rearrangements with V and J called. A share of clones is missing; checked studies link under half to unresolved V genes, and the rest is unexplained. The sample includes 100,000 to 140,000 clones, with 80% to 90% observed a single time. The biggest ten clones account for 6% to 7% of the sample. The time point label, read with the paper, signifies: baseline before first vaccination. This material consisted of peripheral blood, taken on day 0 of AZD1222 vaccination. The receptors shown here come from an adult in good health.

The gene calls are TRBV4-2 and TRBJ1-2; 9 bases fit TRBD1. The CDR3 is made up of 16 amino acids. V dropped 5 bases and J dropped 2; count of bases not matched to a gene: 9. Germline V lookup: CDR1 LGHNA, CDR2 YNFKEQ. The CDR3 DNA follows: TGTGCCAGCAGCGACCAACAGGGGGCCGTGAACTATGGCTACACCTTC. The encoded protein is CASSDQQGAVNYGYTF.

The chain links TRBV30 to TRBJ1-3; D gene uncertain. Trimming took 0 bases from V and 0 from J, leaving 6 bases between them. This CDR3 is 14 amino acids long. Germline-derived CDR1 and CDR2 are GTSNPN and SVGIG (reference sequence). The CDR3 DNA reads TGTGCCTGGAGTGTTATAAACTCTGGAAACACCATATATTTT. Encoded protein: CAWSVINSGNTIYF.

In DNA, the CDR3 is TGTGCCAGTAGTATACAGGGCGCTGAAGCTTTCTTT. This gives the protein CASSIQGAEAFF. The chain recombines TRBV19 with TRBJ1-1, with TRBD1 as a possible D gene (5 bases). The V gene lost 2 bases and the J gene lost 6 bases, with 7 bases spanning the gap. This CDR3 contains 12 residues. From germline, CDR1 is LNHDA and CDR2 SQIVND (reference sequence). The full variable domain, its missing parts supplied by reference TRBV19 and TRBJ1-1, is DGGITQSPKYLFRKEGQNVTLSCEQNLNHDAMYWYRQDPGQGLRLIYYSQIVNDFQKGDIAEGYSVSREKKESFPLTVTSAQKNPTAFYLCASSIQGAEAFFGQGTRLTVV.